The clone carrying this T cell receptor (beta chain) was counted ten times or more. Its antigen is as yet unknown. Genomic DNA, serving as template, underwent TCR beta VDJ and CDR3 profiling. TCRdb processed the reads anew with MiXCR; each CDR3 protein has one entry. This table has around 500,000 distinct CDR3 sequences, roughly 34% appearing once. The data were obtained in a study of CD8+CD57+ T cells in acquired aplastic anemia. Sequenced patients had shown CD8+CD57+ cell expansion by flow cytometry. Study-wide points: Both patients and controls carried the same twenty-nine CD8+ CDR3 sequences.

Germline CDR1 and CDR2: DFQATT and SNEGSKA (reference sequence). Deletions cut 3 bases from V and 4 bases from J, with 21 bases between. The CDR3 consists of 16 residues. This chain uses TRBV20-1 with TRBJ1-2; D unresolved. Sequences were obtained from sorted CD4+, CD8+, or CD8+CD57+ T cells (not recorded which) from PBMCs. The receptor was derived from a human donor with aplastic anemia. CDR3 coding DNA: TGCAGTGCTAGTGGTGAAGCCCCGGTTAATATCTATGGCTACACCTTC. This codes for CSASGEAPVNIYGYTF.